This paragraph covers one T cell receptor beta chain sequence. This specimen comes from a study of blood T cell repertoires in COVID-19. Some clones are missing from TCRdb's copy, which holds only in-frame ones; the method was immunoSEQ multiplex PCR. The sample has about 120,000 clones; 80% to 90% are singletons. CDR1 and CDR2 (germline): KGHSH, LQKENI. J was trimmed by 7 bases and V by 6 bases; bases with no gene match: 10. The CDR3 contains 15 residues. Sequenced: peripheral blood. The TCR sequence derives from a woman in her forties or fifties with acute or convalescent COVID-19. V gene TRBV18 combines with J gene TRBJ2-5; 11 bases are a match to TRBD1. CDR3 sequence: CASSLTGQGAGTQYF. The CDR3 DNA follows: TGTGCCAGCTCCCTAACCGGACAGGGGGCAGGGACCCAGTACTTC.